The 5 T cell receptor beta chains reported below all come from one sample, sequenced in a study of T-cell memory formation after mild COVID-19. One entry per CDR3 protein, called by TCRdb with MiXCR from the 5' RACE reads. The repertoire holds some 15,000 distinct CDR3 sequences, with roughly 19% as singletons. The sample taken for sequencing was PBMCs or a T cell subset sorted from them (not recorded which). The receptor set was obtained from an adult woman who had mild COVID-19 (a few samples of this study predate the infection). Cell type and time point are not known.

The CDR3: CASSLYGNGELFF. The CDR3, as DNA: TGTGCCAGCAGCTTATACGGGAACGGGGAGCTGTTTTTT. V and J are TRBV7-2 and TRBJ2-2; possible D gene TRBD2, 5 bases. Trimming removed 2 bases at V and 7 bases at J, with 8 bases between. CDR3 length: 13 residues. CDR1 and CDR2 (germline): SGHTA, FQGNSA.

This clonotype was recorded at least ten times. The chain uses TRBV13 and TRBJ2-3; the D is unclear. Germline-derived CDR1 and CDR2 are PRHDT and FYEKMQ (reference sequence). V lost 3 bases to trimming and J lost 0 bases, with 13 bases between them. CDR3 length equals 16 residues. CDR3 loop: CASSFISVTSTDTQYF. Here the CDR3 DNA reads TGTGCCAGCAGCTTTATCAGCGTAACTAGCACAGATACGCAGTATTTT. Together with reference TRBV13 and TRBJ2-3, the CDR3 gives the full variable domain: AAGVIQSPRHLIKEKRETATLKCYPIPRHDTVYWYQQGPGQDPQFLISFYEKMQSDKGSIPDRFSAQQFSDYHSELNMSSLELGDSALYFCASSFISVTSTDTQYFGPGTRLTVL.

This clonotype has at least ten counts. This rearrangement joins TRBV9 to TRBJ2-3; 11 nucleotides agree with TRBD2. V gave up 1 base and J gave up 2 bases; unmatched junction bases: 6. Germline CDR1 reads SGDLS; CDR2 reads YYNGEE. This CDR3 contains 17 residues. The DNA for the CDR3 is TGTGCCAGCAGCGTACTTAGCGGGAGGGAACCCACAGATACGCAGTATTTT. It specifies CASSVLSGREPTDTQYF.

This clonotype was seen at least ten times. The J gene is TRBJ1-1, the V gene TRBV7-2; D gene unclear. The CDR3 contains 14 residues. The ends were cut back, 3 bases at V and 5 bases at J, with 13 bases in the middle. Germline CDR1 and CDR2: SGHTA and FQGNSA. CDR3 sequence reads: CASSLATGNTEAFF. The CDR3 nucleotides read TGTGCCAGCAGCTTGGCCACGGGCAATACTGAAGCTTTCTTT.

This clonotype was counted ten times or more. The chain has TRBV5-6 and TRBJ2-5; 11 bases line up with TRBD2. This CDR3 is built from 13 residues. Germline V lookup: CDR1 SGHDT, CDR2 YYEEEE. Trimming removed 7 bases from V and 3 bases from J; junction bases left unmatched: 2. CDR3 sequence: CASVTSGKETQYF. As DNA, the CDR3 is TGTGCCAGCGTGACTAGCGGGAAAGAGACCCAGTACTTC.